The TCR beta chain described here comes from a study of T cell repertoires in cytomegalovirus infection. One entry per CDR3 protein results from TCRdb running MiXCR on the reads. The sample shows about 920,000 distinct CDR3 sequences, around 30% of them seen only once. Trimming took 6 bases from V and 2 from J, leaving 13 bases between them. In germline, CDR1 is SGHTA, CDR2 FQGTGA. The CDR3 consists of 14 residues. At least ten counts were recorded for this clonotype. Its antigen is still unknown. This TCR came from a human donor in good health (CMV status not recorded). Some clones in this sample may be carry-over from other donors' samples. The V call is TRBV7-3, the J call TRBJ2-5, with D unresolved. The starting material was cultured CD8+ T cells from PBMCs, obtained from culture after CMV antigen stimulation. The CDR3 DNA reads TGTGCCAGCAGTCTAACACCAGGACAAGAGACCCAGTACTTC. Translation: CASSLTPGQETQYF.